This TCR beta chain originates from a study of spatial heterogeneity in lung cancer (dated by TCRdb to the late 2010s). Concerning the study at large: The donors were 70 or so patients from the lung TRACERx cohort who had early-stage, untreated non-small cell lung cancer. Follow-up PBMC samples were sequenced whenever the samples were available, and the median time to follow-up was two to three years after resection. Beta-chain transcripts were consistently detected in greater numbers than alpha-chain transcripts, which likely reflects a higher abundance of beta-chain transcripts. In the raw uncorrected reads, each unique combination of TCR and UMI appeared more than ten times on average. TCR alpha and beta repertoires were quantitatively compared across multiple tumor regions, matched nontumor lung and blood in non-small cell lung cancer. Nonsynonymous mutation counts, determined by whole-exome sequencing of tumor tissue, were related to TCR repertoire features. Both alpha and beta chains were TCR-sequenced in samples taken at surgery, namely 220 tumor regions, approximately 63 matched nontumor lung samples and roughly 56 PBMC samples. Broad study findings and their caveats: Additional single-cell paired TCR alpha and beta sequencing was considered necessary to confirm, at a functional level, the hypothesis that regional TCRs recognize regional mutations. Ubiquitous expanded tumor TCRs were detected in blood more often at tumor resection than at routine follow-up. Only roughly 14 patients were included in comparisons of baseline and follow-up blood repertoires.

In light of the paper, this sample's time point label describes: blood at routine non-recurrence follow-up after resection. Whole RNA extracted from tumor and nontumor lung tissue, or from cryopreserved PBMC samples, was used for TCR sequencing without cell sorting. Only patients for whom sufficient RNA was available from at least two tumor regions were selected for TCR sequencing. Library generation was performed with 5' RACE. Sequencing was performed on a NextSeq 500. To allow correction of PCR and sequencing errors, the TCR library protocol tagged every TCR cDNA molecule with a unique molecular identifier. On the authors' methods: TCR identification, UMI-based error correction and CDR3 extraction were performed with Decombinator tools. TCRs above a frequency of 2 per 1,000, corresponding to the top 1% of the tumor frequency distribution, were defined as expanded. Renyi diversity was computed with the R vegan package after each repertoire had been subsampled 100 times to 5,000 TCRs. CDR3 similarity networks were built from amino acid triplet string-kernel similarity, connecting CDR3s with pairwise similarity above 0.82. TCRdb reran the public reads through fastp at Q25 and MiXCR, keeping productive beta chains. A single entry per CDR3 protein holds the most common genes and DNA from its merged rows. TCRdb's processing, not the authors', yielded these V and J calls. For this sample there are about 43,000 distinct CDR3 sequences; 22% appear just once. More than 7% of the sample comes from the top ten.

On this clonotype: Its antigen remains unidentified. Base qualities were left out, and no much larger clone turns up one base away.

The germline ends are 6 bases apart after V is trimmed by 3 bases and J by 1 base. From the germline V gene (reference sequence), CDR1 is LNHDA and CDR2 is SQIVND. Inclusive of the bounding cysteine and phenylalanine, the CDR3 is 13 residues long. The only DNA kept is the CDR3, 39 bases in frame from the first base. The specimen was PBMCs, collected at follow-up. The sequence came from a female donor with early-stage non-small cell lung cancer. The sequence is built from TRBV19 and TRBJ1-1; 6 matching bases give a weak D call of TRBD1. The CDR3 has the sequence CASSMGQNTEAFF. The DNA sequence reads TGTGCCAGTAGTATGGGACAGAACACTGAAGCTTTCTTT.